One T cell receptor beta chain is described in this entry. What it binds is not known. This CDR3 is 15 amino acids long. The germline gives CDR1 MGHRA, CDR2 YSYEKL. Trimming cost V 0 bases and J 5 bases, with 11 bases left between them. PCR involved 60 Vbeta and 13 Jbeta primers. Sequencing was performed with immunoSEQ multiplex PCR; in TCRdb, only in-frame clones are kept and a portion is missing. The data hold under 150,000 clones, with around 78% observed a single time. This sample is drawn from a study of cytomegalovirus exposure and HLA in healthy donors. Overall study results and limits: Later analysis associated a missense DCLRE1C variant with TCR beta V- and J-gene trimming.

The genes are TRBV4-1 and TRBJ2-1; TRBD2 might be the D (6 bases). Sequencing was done on a sample of PBMCs. This receptor was obtained from a woman in her 40s in good health and CMV-seropositive. CDR3 in amino acids: CASSQDGSSHNEQFF. For the CDR3, the DNA is TGCGCCAGCAGCCAAGACGGGAGTAGCCACAATGAGCAGTTCTTC.